This T cell receptor beta chain derives from a study of early T cells in non-severe SARS-CoV-2 infection. At the level of the study: Chains were unpaired, as sequencing was done on bulk RNA from unsorted whole blood.

Regarding the study as a whole: Missing private and CD4 specificities, VDJdb matching favored anti-spike CD8 responses.

Tagging with unique molecular identifiers was applied to individual cDNA molecules. TCRdb reprocessed the 5' RACE reads with MiXCR, giving one entry per CDR3 protein. The data show 25,000 to 30,000 distinct CDR3 sequences, almost 4.5% seen once. In germline, CDR1 is ENHRY, CDR2 SYGVKD. The CDR3 sequence is 13 residues long. V gave up 3 bases and J gave up 7 bases, with 12 bases separating them. This clonotype was counted only a few times. Its antigen remains unknown. The gene calls are TRBV10-3 and TRBJ2-5; D gene unclear. The clonotype comes from an adult who was a healthcare worker with PCR-confirmed SARS-CoV-2 infection or an uninfected control (not recorded which). The sequencing sample was made of whole blood. In DNA, the CDR3 is TGTGCCATCAGTGAACGGACCGAAGGGACCCAGTACTTC. Translating gives CAISERTEGTQYF.